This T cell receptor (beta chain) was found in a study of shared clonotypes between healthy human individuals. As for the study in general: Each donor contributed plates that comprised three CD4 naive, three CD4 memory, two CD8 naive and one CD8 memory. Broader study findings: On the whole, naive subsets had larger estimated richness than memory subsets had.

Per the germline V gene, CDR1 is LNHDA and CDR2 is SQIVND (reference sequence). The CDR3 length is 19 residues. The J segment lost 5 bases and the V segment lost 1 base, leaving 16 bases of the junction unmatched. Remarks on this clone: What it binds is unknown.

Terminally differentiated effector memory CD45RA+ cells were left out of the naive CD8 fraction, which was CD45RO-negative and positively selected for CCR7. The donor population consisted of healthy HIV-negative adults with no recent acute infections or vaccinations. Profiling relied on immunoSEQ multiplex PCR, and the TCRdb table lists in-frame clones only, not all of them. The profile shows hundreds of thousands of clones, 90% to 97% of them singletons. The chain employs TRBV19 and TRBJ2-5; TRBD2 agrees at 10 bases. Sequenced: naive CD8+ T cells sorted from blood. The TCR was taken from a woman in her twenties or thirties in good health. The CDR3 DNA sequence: TGTGCCAGTAGTATAGGGGAGGTAGCGGGAGGCCCGGCGAGCGAGACCCAGTACTTC. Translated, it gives CASSIGEVAGGPASETQYF.